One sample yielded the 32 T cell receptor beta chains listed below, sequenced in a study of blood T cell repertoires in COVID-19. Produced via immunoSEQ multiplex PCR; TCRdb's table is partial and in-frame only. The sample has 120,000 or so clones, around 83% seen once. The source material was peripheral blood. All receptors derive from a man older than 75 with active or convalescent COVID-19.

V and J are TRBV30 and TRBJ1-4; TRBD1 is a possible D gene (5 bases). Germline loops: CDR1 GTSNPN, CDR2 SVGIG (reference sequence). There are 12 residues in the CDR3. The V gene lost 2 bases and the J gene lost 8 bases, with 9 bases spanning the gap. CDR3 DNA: TGTGCCTGGAGTCCATGGGGCGAAAAACTGTTTTTT. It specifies CAWSPWGEKLFF. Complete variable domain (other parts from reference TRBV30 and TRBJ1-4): SQTIHQWPATLVQPVGSPLSLECTVEGTSNPNLYWYRQAAGRGLQLLFYSVGIGQISSEVPQNLSASRPQDRQFILSSKKLLLSDSGFYLCAWSPWGEKLFFGSGTQLSVL.

The CDR3 nucleotides are TGTGCCACCAGCGGACAGGGGGTCCGACAGCCCCAGCATTTT. Its translation is CATSGQGVRQPQHF. The chain uses TRBV15 and TRBJ1-5; 10 nucleotides line up with TRBD1. With V trimmed by 5 bases and J by 7 bases, 5 bases remained unmatched. The CDR3 has 14 amino acids. Per germline, CDR1 LNHNV and CDR2 YYDKDF (reference sequence).

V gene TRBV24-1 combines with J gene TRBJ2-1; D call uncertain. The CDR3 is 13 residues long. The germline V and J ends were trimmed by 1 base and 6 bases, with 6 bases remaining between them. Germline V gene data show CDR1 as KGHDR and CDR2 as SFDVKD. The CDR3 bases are TGTGCCACCAGTGATTTCGACATCAATGAGCAGTTCTTC. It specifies CATSDFDINEQFF.

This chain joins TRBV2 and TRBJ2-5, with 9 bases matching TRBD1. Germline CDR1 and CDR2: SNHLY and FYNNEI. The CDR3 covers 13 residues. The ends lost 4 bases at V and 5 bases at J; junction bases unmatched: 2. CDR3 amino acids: CASSATGGETQYF. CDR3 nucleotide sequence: TGTGCCAGCAGTGCGACAGGGGGTGAGACCCAGTACTTC.

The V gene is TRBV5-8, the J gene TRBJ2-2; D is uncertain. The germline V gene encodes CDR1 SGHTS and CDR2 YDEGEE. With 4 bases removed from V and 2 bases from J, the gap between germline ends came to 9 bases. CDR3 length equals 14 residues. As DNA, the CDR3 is TGTGCCAGCAGCGAGGATTATAACACCGGGGAGCTGTTTTTT. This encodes CASSEDYNTGELFF.

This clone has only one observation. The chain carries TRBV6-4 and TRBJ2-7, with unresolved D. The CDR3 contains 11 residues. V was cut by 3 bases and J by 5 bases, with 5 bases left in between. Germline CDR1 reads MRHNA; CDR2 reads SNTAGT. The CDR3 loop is CASSERNEQYF. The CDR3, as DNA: TGTGCCAGCAGTGAGCGGAACGAGCAGTACTTC.

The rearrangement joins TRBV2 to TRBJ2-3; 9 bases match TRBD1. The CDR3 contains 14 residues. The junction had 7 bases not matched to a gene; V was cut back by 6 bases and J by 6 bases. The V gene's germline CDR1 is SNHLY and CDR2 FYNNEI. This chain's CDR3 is CASRGTGPWDTQYF. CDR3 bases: TGTGCCAGCAGGGGGACAGGGCCATGGGATACGCAGTATTTT.

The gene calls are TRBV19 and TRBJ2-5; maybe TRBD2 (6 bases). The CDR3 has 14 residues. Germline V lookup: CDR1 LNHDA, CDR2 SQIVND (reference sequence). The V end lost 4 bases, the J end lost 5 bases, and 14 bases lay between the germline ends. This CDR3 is CASSTSLLAETQYF. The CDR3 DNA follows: TGTGCCAGTAGTACCTCTCTACTAGCTGAGACCCAGTACTTC.

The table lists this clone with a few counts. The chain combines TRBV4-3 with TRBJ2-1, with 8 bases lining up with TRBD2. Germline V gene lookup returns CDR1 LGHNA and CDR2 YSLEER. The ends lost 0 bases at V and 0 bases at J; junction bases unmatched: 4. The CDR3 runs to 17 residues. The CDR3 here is CASSQEAGAFSYNEQFF. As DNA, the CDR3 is TGCGCCAGCAGCCAAGAAGCGGGGGCCTTCTCCTACAATGAGCAGTTCTTC.

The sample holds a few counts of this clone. CDR3 loop: CAWRRRNGYTF. As DNA, the CDR3 is TGTGCCTGGAGAAGGAGGAATGGCTACACCTTC. V usage is TRBV30 and J usage is TRBJ1-2, with D unclear. The germline V gene has CDR1 GTSNPN and CDR2 SVGIG (reference sequence). The germline V and J ends were trimmed by 3 bases and 6 bases, with 8 bases remaining between them. The CDR3 totals 11 residues.

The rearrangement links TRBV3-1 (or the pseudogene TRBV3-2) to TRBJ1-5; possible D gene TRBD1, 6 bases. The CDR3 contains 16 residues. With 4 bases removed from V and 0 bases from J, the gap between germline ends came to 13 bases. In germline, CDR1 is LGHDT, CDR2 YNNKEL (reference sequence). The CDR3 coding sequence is TGTGCCAGCAGCCCCGACAGGACAAATAGCAATCAGCCCCAGCATTTT. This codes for CASSPDRTNSNQPQHF.

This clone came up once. The CDR3 protein is CASSQGAAGDWETQYF. The CDR3 coding sequence is TGTGCCAGCAGCCAAGGTGCAGCGGGGGACTGGGAGACCCAGTACTTC. This chain joins TRBV4-2 and TRBJ2-5; 8 nucleotides match TRBD2. The V gene end was trimmed by 1 base and the J gene end by 5 bases; junction bases not matched to a gene: 9. Looked up from germline, CDR1 is LGHNA and CDR2 is YNFKEQ. The CDR3 consists of 16 residues.

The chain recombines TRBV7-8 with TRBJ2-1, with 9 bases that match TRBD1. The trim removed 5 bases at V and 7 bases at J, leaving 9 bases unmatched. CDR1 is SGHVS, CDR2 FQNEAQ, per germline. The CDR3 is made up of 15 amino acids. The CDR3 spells CASSPTGGRGNEQFF. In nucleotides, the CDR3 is TGTGCCAGCAGCCCAACAGGGGGCAGGGGGAATGAGCAGTTCTTC.

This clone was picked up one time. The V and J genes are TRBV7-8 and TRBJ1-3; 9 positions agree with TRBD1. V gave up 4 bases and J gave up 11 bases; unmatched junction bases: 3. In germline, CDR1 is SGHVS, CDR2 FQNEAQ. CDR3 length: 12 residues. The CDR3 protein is CASSSDRGAIYF. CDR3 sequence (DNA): TGTGCCAGCAGCTCGGACAGGGGCGCCATATATTTT.

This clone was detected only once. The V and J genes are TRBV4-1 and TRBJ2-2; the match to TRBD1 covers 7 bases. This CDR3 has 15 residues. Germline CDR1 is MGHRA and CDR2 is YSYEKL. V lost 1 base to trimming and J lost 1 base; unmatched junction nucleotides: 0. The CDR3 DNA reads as TGCGCCAGCAGCCAAGGGGACAGGAACACCGGGGAGCTGTTTTTT. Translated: CASSQGDRNTGELFF.

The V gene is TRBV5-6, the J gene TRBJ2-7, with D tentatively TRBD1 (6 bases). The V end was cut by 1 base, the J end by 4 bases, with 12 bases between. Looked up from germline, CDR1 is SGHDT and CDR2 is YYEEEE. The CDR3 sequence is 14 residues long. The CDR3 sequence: CASSLRRGVYEQYF. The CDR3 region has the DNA TGTGCCAGCAGCTTGCGCAGGGGTGTTTACGAGCAGTACTTC.

The CDR3 reads CASSLKWAGFEAFF. DNA of the CDR3: TGTGCCAGCAGCTTAAAATGGGCCGGATTTGAAGCTTTCTTT. The chain links TRBV7-2 to TRBJ1-1; D unclear. The V end was cut by 2 bases, the J end by 7 bases, with 14 bases between. This CDR3 contains 14 residues. Germline CDR1 is SGHTA and CDR2 is FQGNSA.

In DNA form, the CDR3 reads TGTGCCAGCAATAAACCGGACAGATTTATCTACGAGCAGTACTTC. Translation: CASNKPDRFIYEQYF. The chain couples TRBV6-5 to TRBJ2-7; tentatively, D is TRBD1 (6 bases). This CDR3 comprises 15 residues. V was trimmed by 7 bases and J by 3 bases, leaving 19 bases between them. Looked up from germline, CDR1 is MNHEY and CDR2 is SVGAGI.

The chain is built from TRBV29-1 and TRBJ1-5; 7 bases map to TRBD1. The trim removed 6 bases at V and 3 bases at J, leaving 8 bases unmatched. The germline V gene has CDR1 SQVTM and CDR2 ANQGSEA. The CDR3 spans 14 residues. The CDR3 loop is CSVLAGTANQPQHF. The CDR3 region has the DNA TGCAGCGTCCTCGCCGGGACAGCCAATCAGCCCCAGCATTTT.

CDR3 residues: CASSFDGYNEQFF. In nucleotides, the CDR3 is TGTGCCAGCAGCTTTGACGGGTACAATGAGCAGTTCTTC. This sequence joins TRBV7-9 and TRBJ2-1; D is unclear. CDR3 length: 13 residues. Germline lookup yields CDR1 SEHNR and CDR2 FQNEAQ (reference sequence). V was pared by 3 bases and J by 4 bases, with 7 bases between.

This chain's CDR3 is CASSAGLDTQYF. The CDR3, as DNA: TGTGCCAGCAGCGCAGGACTCGATACGCAGTATTTT. The genes are TRBV5-5 and TRBJ2-3; TRBD2 might be the D (5 bases). The CDR3 extends over 12 amino acids. V shed 4 bases and J shed 6 bases, with 9 bases lying between them. Germline-derived CDR1 and CDR2 are SGHKS and YYEKEE (reference sequence).

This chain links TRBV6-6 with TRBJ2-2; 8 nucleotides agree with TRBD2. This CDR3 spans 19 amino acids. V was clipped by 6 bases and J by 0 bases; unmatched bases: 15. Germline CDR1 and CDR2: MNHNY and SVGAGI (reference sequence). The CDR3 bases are TGTGCCAGCAGCTGGGGCGGGCTAGCGGGTTACTCGAACACCGGGGAGCTGTTTTTT. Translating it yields CASSWGGLAGYSNTGELFF.

The CDR3 sequence: CASSLAWADTYNEQFF. DNA for the CDR3: TGTGCCAGCAGTTTAGCGTGGGCCGACACTTATAATGAGCAGTTCTTC. The chain is built from TRBV27 and TRBJ2-1, with D uncertain. Per the germline V gene, CDR1 is MNHEY and CDR2 is SMNVEV (reference sequence). The CDR3 is made up of 16 amino acids. Trimming left V 2 bases short and J 7 bases short, with 18 bases between.

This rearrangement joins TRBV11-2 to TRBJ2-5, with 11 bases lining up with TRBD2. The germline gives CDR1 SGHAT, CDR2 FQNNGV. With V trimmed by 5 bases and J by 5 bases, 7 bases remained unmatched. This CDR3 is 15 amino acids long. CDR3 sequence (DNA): TGTGCCAGCAGCCCACTAGCGGGGGCGGGGGAGACCCAGTACTTC. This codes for CASSPLAGAGETQYF.

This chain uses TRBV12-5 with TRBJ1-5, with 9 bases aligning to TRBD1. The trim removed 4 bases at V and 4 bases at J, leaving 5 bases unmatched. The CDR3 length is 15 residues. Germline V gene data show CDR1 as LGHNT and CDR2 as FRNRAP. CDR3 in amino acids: CASGSGQGSNQPQHF. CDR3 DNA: TGTGCTAGTGGTTCCGGACAGGGGTCGAATCAGCCCCAGCATTTT.

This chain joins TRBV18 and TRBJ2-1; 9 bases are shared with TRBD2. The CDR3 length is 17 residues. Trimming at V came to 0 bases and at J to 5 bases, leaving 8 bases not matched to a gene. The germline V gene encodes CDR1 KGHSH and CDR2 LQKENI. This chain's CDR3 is CASSPPGSGGKNNEQFF. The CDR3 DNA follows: TGTGCCAGCTCACCACCGGGGAGCGGGGGGAAAAACAATGAGCAGTTCTTC.

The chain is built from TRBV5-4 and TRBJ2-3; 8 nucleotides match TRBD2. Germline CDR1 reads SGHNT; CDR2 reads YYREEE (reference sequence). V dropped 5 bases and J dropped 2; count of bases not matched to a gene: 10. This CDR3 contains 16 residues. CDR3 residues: CASSFGVSGATDTQYF. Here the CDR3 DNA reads TGTGCCAGCAGTTTCGGGGTTAGCGGGGCCACAGATACGCAGTATTTT.

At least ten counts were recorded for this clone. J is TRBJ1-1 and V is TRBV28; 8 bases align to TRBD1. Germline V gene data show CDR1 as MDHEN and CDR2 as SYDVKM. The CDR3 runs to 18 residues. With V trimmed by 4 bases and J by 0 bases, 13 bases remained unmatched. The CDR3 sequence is CASSSYGTGRFLNTEAFF. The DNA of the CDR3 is TGTGCCAGCAGTTCGTACGGGACAGGACGCTTTTTGAACACTGAAGCTTTCTTT.

DNA for the CDR3: TGCGCCAGCAGTGATCCGGGGGGCATCTACGAGCAGTACTTC. This encodes CASSDPGGIYEQYF. The chain uses TRBV4-1 and TRBJ2-7, with D tentatively TRBD2 (7 bases). Germline lookup yields CDR1 MGHRA and CDR2 YSYEKL. The CDR3 covers 14 residues. V lost 6 bases to trimming and J lost 3 bases, with 15 bases between them.

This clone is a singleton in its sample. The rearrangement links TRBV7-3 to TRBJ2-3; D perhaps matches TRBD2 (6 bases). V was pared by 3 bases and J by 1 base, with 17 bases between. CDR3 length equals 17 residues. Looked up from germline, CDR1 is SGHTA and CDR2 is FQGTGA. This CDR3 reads CASSLGPWREGTDTQYF. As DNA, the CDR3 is TGTGCCAGCAGCTTGGGGCCTTGGCGGGAAGGCACAGATACGCAGTATTTT.

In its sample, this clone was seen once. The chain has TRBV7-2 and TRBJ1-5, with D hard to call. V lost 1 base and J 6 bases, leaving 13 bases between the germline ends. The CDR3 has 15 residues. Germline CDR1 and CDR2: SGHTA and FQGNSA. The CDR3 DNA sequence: TGTGCCAGCAGCTTAGGAGGGCGAGTCGGTCAGCCCCAGCATTTT. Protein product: CASSLGGRVGQPQHF.

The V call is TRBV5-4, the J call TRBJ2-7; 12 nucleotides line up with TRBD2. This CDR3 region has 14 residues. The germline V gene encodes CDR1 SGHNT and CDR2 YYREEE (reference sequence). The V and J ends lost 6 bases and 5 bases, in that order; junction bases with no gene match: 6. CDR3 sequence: CASTLAGGRNEQYF. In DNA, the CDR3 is TGTGCCAGCACCCTAGCGGGGGGGAGGAACGAGCAGTACTTC.